Presented here are 8 T cell receptor beta chains from one specimen sequenced in a study of cytomegalovirus exposure and HLA in healthy donors. The PCR was carried out with 60 Vbeta primers and 13 Jbeta primers. Generated by immunoSEQ multiplex PCR, the TCRdb table keeps only in-frame clones and is missing some. Seen here are 180,000 or so clones, roughly three quarters observed once, and the top ten hold 2% to 2.5%. Material for sequencing was PBMCs. The receptors here all came from a woman aged 30 to 39 in good health and CMV-seropositive.

The V gene is TRBV7-2, the J gene TRBJ2-7; 9 nucleotides match TRBD2. Germline-derived CDR1 and CDR2 are SGHTA and FQGNSA. The V gene end was trimmed by 1 base and the J gene end by 12 bases; junction bases not matched to a gene: 10. CDR3 size: 14 residues. CDR3 nucleotide sequence: TGTGCCAGCAGCTTAGGGGGAGCGGGGGGTGTCCTGTACTTC. This codes for CASSLGGAGGVLYF.

The gene calls are TRBV2 and TRBJ1-5; TRBD1 aligns across 10 bases. Germline assignment: CDR1 SNHLY and CDR2 FYNNEI. The length of the CDR3 is 15 residues. J was trimmed by 9 bases and V by 5 bases; bases with no gene match: 10. This chain's CDR3 is CASSRDRGKALPQHF. The CDR3 DNA reads TGTGCCAGCAGTCGGGACAGGGGAAAAGCTCTGCCCCAGCATTTT.

The chain couples TRBV9 to TRBJ2-3, with TRBD2 matching over 9 bases. With 3 bases clipped from V and 1 base from J, the junction kept 6 bases outside the gene matches. CDR3 length equals 16 residues. Germline CDR1 is SGDLS and CDR2 is YYNGEE. The CDR3, as DNA: TGTGCCAGCAGCGGCGGGGGGGCGTCTGGCACAGATACGCAGTATTTT. Residues: CASSGGGASGTDTQYF.

The V and J genes are TRBV28 and TRBJ2-7; 8 positions match TRBD1. The CDR3 consists of 15 residues. V shed 10 bases and J 6 bases; nucleotides not matched to a gene: 17. From germline, CDR1 is MDHEN and CDR2 SYDVKM. The CDR3 DNA follows: TGTGCCACCTTTCTCCTCGGACAGGGAATAATCGAGCAGTACTTC. Amino acids: CATFLLGQGIIEQYF.

The genes are TRBV13 and TRBJ2-5; 10 bases map to TRBD2. Trimming at V came to 4 bases and at J to 9 bases, leaving 11 bases not matched to a gene. The germline V gene has CDR1 PRHDT and CDR2 FYEKMQ (reference sequence). The CDR3 contains 15 residues. The CDR3 DNA reads TGTGCCAGCAGCTCACCTACTAGCGGGGTCGGGGCCCAGTACTTC. Translating gives CASSSPTSGVGAQYF.

The chain couples TRBV7-9 to TRBJ2-7; 8 nucleotides match TRBD2. Losses at the gene ends were 5 bases for V and 3 bases for J; bases not matched to a gene: 9. This CDR3 is 15 amino acids long. In germline, CDR1 is SEHNR, CDR2 FQNEAQ (reference sequence). This CDR3 is CASSPGGGSSYEQYF. The CDR3 DNA reads as TGTGCCAGCAGCCCGGGCGGGGGGTCCAGCTACGAGCAGTACTTC.

This chain links TRBV7-2 with TRBJ1-2; 7 bases align to TRBD1. V lost 2 bases to trimming and J lost 5 bases; unmatched junction nucleotides: 5. The CDR3 is made up of 14 amino acids. Germline values: CDR1 SGHTA, CDR2 FQGNSA. The CDR3 protein is CASSLTTGTYGYTF. The CDR3, as DNA: TGTGCCAGCAGCTTAACGACAGGGACATATGGCTACACCTTC. Based on the CDR3 plus reference TRBV7-2 and TRBJ1-2, the full variable domain is GAGVSQSPSNKVTEKGKDVELRCDPISGHTALYWYRQSLGQGLEFLIYFQGNSAPDKSGLPSDRFSAERTGGSVSTLTIQRTQQEDSAVYLCASSLTTGTYGYTFGSGTRLTVV.

The chain joins TRBV5-6 to TRBJ2-7; 8 bases line up with TRBD1. CDR3 size: 14 residues. V lost 3 bases to trimming and J lost 4 bases; unmatched junction nucleotides: 6. The germline CDR1 and CDR2 sequences are SGHDT and YYEEEE. The CDR3 bases are TGTGCCAGCAGCTCGTTCGACAGGGGATACGAGCAGTACTTC. Protein: CASSSFDRGYEQYF.